This T cell receptor (beta chain) was profiled in a study of cytomegalovirus exposure and HLA in healthy donors. A word on this clone: No antigen is known for it.

The CDR3 is made up of 14 amino acids. Germline V gives CDR1 SGHNT, CDR2 YENEEA. The junction had 5 bases not matched to a gene; V was cut back by 5 bases and J by 4 bases. Findings of the study overall: In a later analysis, the majority of CMV-associated beta chains seemingly showed HLA restriction.

Vbeta (60) and Jbeta (13) primers were used in the PCR. Clones were sequenced by immunoSEQ multiplex PCR, and TCRdb holds only the in-frame ones, with some missing. The table shows more than 90,000 clones, with around 83% occurring only once. Sequences were obtained from PBMCs. The chain recombines TRBV11-3 with TRBJ2-3; TRBD2 aligns across 8 bases. The receptor's source is a man aged 30 to 39 in good health and CMV-seropositive. The CDR3 here is CASSPSGSADTQYF. CDR3 sequence (DNA): TGTGCCAGCAGCCCGAGCGGGAGCGCAGATACGCAGTATTTT.